This T cell receptor beta chain derives from a study of response to subunit inactivated influenza vaccine (dated by TCRdb to 2016 to 2019). Background on the whole study: To follow how T cells responded to a trivalent subunit inactivated influenza vaccine, the researchers relied on deep quantitative profiling of the T cell receptor repertoire. What the research found in general, with its limitations: It was suggested by the authors that each seasonal influenza vaccination may recruit only a limited number of new T cells.

This sample's time point label indicates: around 47 days after influenza vaccine administration. This clonotype occurred many times. No antigen is known for it. Base qualities are not at hand, and no much larger clone is one base apart. The library was made by RT-PCR. Instrument on record: Illumina HiSeq 2500. Through fastp at Q25 and MiXCR, TCRdb rebuilt clones from the public reads, retaining in-frame beta chains. Every CDR3 protein is listed once, alongside the most common genes and DNA of its rows. The sample table holds about 530,000 distinct CDR3 sequences, of which under 15% were seen once. Around 14% of the sample is held by the ten biggest clonotypes. The source is a man aged 50 to 60 who received an inactivated influenza vaccine. Donor details come from another sample of the same person, matched by shared clones. The sequencing here drew on PBMCs from blood, taken around seven weeks after vaccination.

DNA sequence: TGTGCCAGCAGTTACTCGAAGCGCCCTGGAAACACCATATATTTT. Its protein product is CASSYSKRPGNTIYF. Recombination linked TRBV6-5 to TRBJ1-3, with the D gene too uncertain to name. For CDR1 and CDR2, the germline V gene lists MNHEY and SVGAGI. From cysteine to phenylalanine, the CDR3 is 15 amino acids long. The DNA shown is the 45-base CDR3, in frame from base 1. V drops 0 bases and J drops 2 bases, leaving 8 bases in between.